This TCR beta chain was identified during a study of T-cell reconstitution after alpha-beta-depleted transplantation in children. V dropped 6 bases and J dropped 0 bases, with 12 bases sitting between them. The CDR3 spans 14 residues. The germline gives CDR1 DFQATT, CDR2 SNEGSKA (reference sequence). Ten or more counts support this clonotype. Its antigen is unidentified. Whole-study results and caveats: Diversity of TCRbeta at day 60 was high in some patients, arising from surviving recipient T cells and thymic progenitors. Alpha-beta T cells present about two months after transplant were reported to originate from several hundred expanded graft clones. One year after transplant, T-cell counts and diversity came mostly from newly produced T cells.

Preparing the TCRbeta library involved the use of unique molecular identifiers. A single record per CDR3 protein comes from TCRdb applying MiXCR to the PCR reads. Of 200,000 to 250,000 distinct CDR3 sequences listed, roughly 8.3% are singletons. The sequencing here drew on PBMCs, mostly from graft donor cells, taken 360 days after TCRalphabeta/CD19-depleted stem cell transplant. This clonotype was obtained from a male patient aged 2 to 9 who had a stem cell transplant for acute myeloid leukemia, so the T cells may come from the graft donor. The chain joins TRBV20-1 to TRBJ2-1, with D unclear. The CDR3 DNA reads TGCAGTGCCCCCGCGGTAAGCTCCTACAATGAGCAGTTCTTC. Translated: CSAPAVSSYNEQFF.